This TCR beta chain was recovered during a study of CD4+ T cells in melanoma. The study, taken as a whole, reports: A reported correlation linked neoantigen-specific CD4+ T cells to CD8+, macrophage and B cell function. Diverse differentiation states were reported for melanoma neoantigen-specific CD4+ T cells.

Profiling relied on immunoSEQ multiplex PCR, and the TCRdb table lists in-frame clones only, not all of them. The sample lists 40,000 to 50,000 clones; roughly 87% were seen once. This CDR3 has 14 residues. Germline CDR1 is SGHRS and CDR2 is YFSETQ. V shed 0 bases and J shed 2 bases, with 8 bases lying between them. On this clone itself: Its target is not known.

V gene TRBV5-1 combines with J gene TRBJ1-2; D call uncertain. This TCR was sampled from a human donor with melanoma. The sequencing sample was made of peripheral blood. This CDR3 is CASSLAVGNYGYTF. CDR3 coding DNA: TGCGCCAGCAGCTTGGCCGTGGGAAACTATGGCTACACCTTC.